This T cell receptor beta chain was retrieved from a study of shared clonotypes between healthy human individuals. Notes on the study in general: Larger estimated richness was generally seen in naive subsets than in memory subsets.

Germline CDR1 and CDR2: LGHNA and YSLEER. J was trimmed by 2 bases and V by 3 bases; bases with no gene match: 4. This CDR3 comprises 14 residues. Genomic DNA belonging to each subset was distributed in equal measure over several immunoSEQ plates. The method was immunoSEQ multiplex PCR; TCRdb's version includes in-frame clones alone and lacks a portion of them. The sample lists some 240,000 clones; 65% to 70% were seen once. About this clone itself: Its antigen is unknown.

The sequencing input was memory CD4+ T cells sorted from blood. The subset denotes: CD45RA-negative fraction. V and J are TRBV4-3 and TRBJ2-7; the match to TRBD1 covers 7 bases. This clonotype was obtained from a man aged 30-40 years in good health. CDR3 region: CASSQGQGAYEQYF. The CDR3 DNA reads TGCGCCAGCAGCCAGGGCCAGGGGGCCTACGAGCAGTACTTC.